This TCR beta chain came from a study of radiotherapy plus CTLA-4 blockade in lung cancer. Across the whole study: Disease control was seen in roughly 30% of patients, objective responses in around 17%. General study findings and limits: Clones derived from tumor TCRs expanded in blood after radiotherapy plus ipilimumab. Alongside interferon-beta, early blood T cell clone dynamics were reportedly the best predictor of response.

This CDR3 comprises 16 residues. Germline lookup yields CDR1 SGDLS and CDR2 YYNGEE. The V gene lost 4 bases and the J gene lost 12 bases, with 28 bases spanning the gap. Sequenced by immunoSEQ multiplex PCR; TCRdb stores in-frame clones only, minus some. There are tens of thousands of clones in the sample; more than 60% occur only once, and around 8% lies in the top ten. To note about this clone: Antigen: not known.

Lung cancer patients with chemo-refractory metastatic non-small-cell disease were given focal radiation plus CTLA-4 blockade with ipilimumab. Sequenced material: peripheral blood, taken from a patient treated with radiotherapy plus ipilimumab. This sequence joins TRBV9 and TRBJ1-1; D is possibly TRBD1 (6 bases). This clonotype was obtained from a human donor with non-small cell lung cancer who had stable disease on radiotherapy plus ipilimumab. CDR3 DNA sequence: TGTGCCAGCAGCAATCCTAGGGGGACGGACGGGACCCCGACTTTCTTT. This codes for CASSNPRGTDGTPTFF. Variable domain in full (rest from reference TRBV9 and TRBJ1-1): DSGVTQTPKHLITATGQRVTLRCSPRSGDLSVYWYQQSLDQGLQFLIQYYNGEERAKGNILERFSAQQFPDLHSELNLSSLELGDSALYFCASSNPRGTDGTPTFFGQGTRLTVV.